This TCR beta chain was profiled in a study of post-analysis software for immune sequencing data. Looking at the study overall: In terms of disease course, relapsing-remitting, secondary progressive and progressive-relapsing multiple sclerosis were included.

General study points: Samples prepared in the same batch strongly co-clustered by F measure. Controls significantly exceeded multiple sclerosis patients in normalized Chao1 diversity. Patients showed TRBV5-6, TRBV5-1 and TRBV20-1 among 4 or 5 TRBV segments more frequent than in controls.

With regard to this clonotype: Its antigen is currently unknown.

The CDR3 covers 15 residues. V was clipped by 5 bases and J by 6 bases; unmatched bases: 10. Prepared libraries of TCR beta cDNA carried unique molecular identifiers. Yield was roughly 500,000 cDNA molecules from approximately 0.91 to 9.4 million T cells. TCRdb recomputed calls from the PCR reads with MiXCR, one row per CDR3 protein. Of some 190,000 distinct CDR3 sequences listed, around 30% are singletons. Material: blood. J is TRBJ1-5 and V is TRBV12-3 or TRBV12-4; 7 bases agree with TRBD1. The clonotype was recovered from a girl between 2 and 17 years old with multiple sclerosis. For the CDR3, the DNA is TGTGCCAGCAGTCGAGACAGGGCGCGAGGTCAGCCCCAGCATTTT. Its protein product is CASSRDRARGQPQHF.